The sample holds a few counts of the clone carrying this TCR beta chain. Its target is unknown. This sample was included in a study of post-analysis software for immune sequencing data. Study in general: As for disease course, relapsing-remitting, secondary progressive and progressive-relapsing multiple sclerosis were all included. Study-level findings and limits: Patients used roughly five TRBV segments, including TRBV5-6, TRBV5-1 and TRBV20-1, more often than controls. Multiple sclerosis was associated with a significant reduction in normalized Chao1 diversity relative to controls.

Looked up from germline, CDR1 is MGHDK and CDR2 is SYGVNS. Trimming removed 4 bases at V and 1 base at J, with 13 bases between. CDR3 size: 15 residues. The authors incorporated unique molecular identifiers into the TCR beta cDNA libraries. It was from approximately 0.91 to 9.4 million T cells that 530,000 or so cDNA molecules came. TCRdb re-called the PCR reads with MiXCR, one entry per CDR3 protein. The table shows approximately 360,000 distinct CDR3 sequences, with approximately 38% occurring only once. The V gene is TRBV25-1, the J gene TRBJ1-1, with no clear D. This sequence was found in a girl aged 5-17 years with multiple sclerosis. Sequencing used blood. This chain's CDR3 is CASSGIRAANTEAFF. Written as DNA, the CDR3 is TGTGCCAGCAGTGGAATTAGGGCCGCGAACACTGAAGCTTTCTTT.